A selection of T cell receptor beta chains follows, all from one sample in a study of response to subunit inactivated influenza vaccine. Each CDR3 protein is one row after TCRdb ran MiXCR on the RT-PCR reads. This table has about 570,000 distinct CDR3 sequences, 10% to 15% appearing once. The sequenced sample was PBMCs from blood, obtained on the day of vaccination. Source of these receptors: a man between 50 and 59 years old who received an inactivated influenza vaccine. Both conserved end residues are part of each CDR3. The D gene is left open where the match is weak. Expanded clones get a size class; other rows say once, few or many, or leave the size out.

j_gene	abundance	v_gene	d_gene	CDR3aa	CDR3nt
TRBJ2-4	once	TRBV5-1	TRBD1	CASSFAVGDRVNIQYF	TGCGCCAGCAGCTTTGCTGTCGGGGACAGGGTGAACATTCAGTACTTC
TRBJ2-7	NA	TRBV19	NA	CASSPSDLPTGEQYF	TGTGCCAGTAGCCCGAGCGACTTACCTACGGGCGAGCAGTACTTC
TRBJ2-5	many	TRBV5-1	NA	CASREGTQETQYF	TGCGCCAGCAGAGAGGGTACACAAGAGACCCAGTACTTC
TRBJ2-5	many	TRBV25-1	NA	CASSRAGSTQETQYF	TGTGCCAGCAGTCGGGCAGGGAGTACGCAAGAGACCCAGTACTTC
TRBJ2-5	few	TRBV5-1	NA	CASSLNNRGETQYF	TGCGCCAGCAGCTTGAACAATAGGGGGGAGACCCAGTACTTC
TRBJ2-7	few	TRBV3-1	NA	CASSQDPKAHEQYF	TGTGCCAGCAGCCAAGACCCCAAGGCCCACGAGCAGTACTTC
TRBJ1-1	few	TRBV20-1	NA	CSARRNSLNTEAFF	TGCAGTGCTAGGCGGAACAGCTTAAACACTGAAGCTTTCTTT
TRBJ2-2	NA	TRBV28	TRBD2	CASSLSVLGGLNTGELFF	TGTGCCAGCAGTTTATCGGTTTTGGGAGGGTTGAACACCGGGGAGCTGTTTTTT
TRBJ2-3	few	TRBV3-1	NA	CASSQEGTGGDTQYF	TGTGCCAGCAGCCAAGAGGGGACCGGAGGGGATACGCAGTATTTT
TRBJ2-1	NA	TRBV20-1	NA	CSARTRDNEQFF	TGCAGTGCACGGACTCGGGACAATGAGCAGTTCTTC
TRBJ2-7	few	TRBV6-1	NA	CASSSERTSYEQYF	TGTGCCAGCTCATCGGAACGAACTTCCTACGAGCAGTACTTC
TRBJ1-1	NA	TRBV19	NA	CASSEGLNTEAFF	TGTGCCAGTAGTGAGGGGCTGAACACTGAAGCTTTCTTT
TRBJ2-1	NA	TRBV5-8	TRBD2	CASSYTSGGTNEQFF	TGTGCCAGCAGCTATACTAGCGGGGGCACCAATGAGCAGTTCTTC
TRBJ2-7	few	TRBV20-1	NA	CSATRQRNYEQYF	TGCAGTGCTACTAGACAGCGAAACTACGAGCAGTACTTC
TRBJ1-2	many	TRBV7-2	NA	CASSLLTGNYGYTF	TGTGCCAGCAGCTTACTCACGGGGAACTATGGCTACACCTTC
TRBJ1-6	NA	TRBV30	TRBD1	CAWSQGAYNSPLHF	TGTGCCTGGAGTCAGGGGGCCTATAATTCACCCCTCCACTTT
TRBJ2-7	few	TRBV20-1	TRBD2	CSVGGGTGYEQYF	TGCAGTGTAGGCGGGGGTACGGGGTACGAGCAGTACTTC
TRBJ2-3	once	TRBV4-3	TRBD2	CASSQGILGTSGSTDTQYF	TGCGCCAGCAGCCAAGGAATACTTGGGACTAGCGGGAGCACAGATACGCAGTATTTT
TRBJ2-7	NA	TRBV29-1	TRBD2	CSVEEAGAVRGEQYF	TGCAGCGTTGAAGAAGCGGGAGCCGTGAGGGGCGAGCAGTACTTC
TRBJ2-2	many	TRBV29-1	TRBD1	CSVEYRNRGNTGELFF	TGCAGCGTTGAGTACCGAAACAGGGGGAACACCGGGGAGCTGTTTTTT
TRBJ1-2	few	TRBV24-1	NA	CATSGIQTNYGYTF	TGTGCCACCAGTGGGATACAAACTAACTATGGCTACACCTTC
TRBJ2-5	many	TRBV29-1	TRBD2	CSVGGLAGETQYF	TGCAGCGTTGGAGGACTAGCAGGAGAGACCCAGTACTTC
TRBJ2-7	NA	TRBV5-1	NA	CASSRRTGYAGEQYF	TGCGCCAGCAGCCGGCGAACAGGGTATGCGGGCGAGCAGTACTTC
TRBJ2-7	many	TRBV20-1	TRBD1	CSAREPRGLIYEQYF	TGCAGTGCTAGAGAGCCCAGGGGGCTTATCTACGAGCAGTACTTC
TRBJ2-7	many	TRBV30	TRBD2	CAWAIQRGQTGLAGVEQYF	TGTGCCTGGGCAATCCAGCGGGGACAGACGGGACTAGCGGGAGTCGAGCAGTACTTC
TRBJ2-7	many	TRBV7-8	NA	CASSNRQLVDEQYF	TGTGCCAGCAGCAACCGACAGTTAGTTGACGAGCAGTACTTC
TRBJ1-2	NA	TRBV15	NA	CATSRDPTGSNYGYTF	TGTGCCACCAGCAGAGATCCCACAGGGTCTAACTATGGCTACACCTTC
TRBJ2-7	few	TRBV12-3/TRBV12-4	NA	CASSSAGQTYEQYF	TGTGCCAGCAGTTCAGCCGGACAAACCTACGAGCAGTACTTC
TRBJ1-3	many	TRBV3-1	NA	CASSHRGEGGNTIYF	TGTGCCAGCAGCCATAGGGGGGAAGGTGGAAACACCATATATTTT
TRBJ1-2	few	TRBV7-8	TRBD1	CASSPWDRGISDYTF	TGTGCCAGCAGCCCCTGGGACAGGGGAATCTCTGACTACACCTTC
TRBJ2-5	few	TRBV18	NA	CASSPRAPSNPRETQYF	TGTGCCAGCTCACCACGGGCCCCGAGTAACCCACGCGAGACCCAGTACTTC
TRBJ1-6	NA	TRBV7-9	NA	CASSAEGTVSSPLHF	TGTGCCAGCAGCGCGGAGGGGACGGTTAGTTCACCCCTCCACTTT
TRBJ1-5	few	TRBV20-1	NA	CSAFSSNQPQHF	TGCAGTGCCTTCTCGAGCAATCAGCCCCAGCATTTT
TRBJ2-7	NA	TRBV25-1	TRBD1	CASSEYPGQGAGEQYF	TGTGCCAGCAGTGAATACCCTGGACAGGGGGCGGGTGAGCAGTACTTC
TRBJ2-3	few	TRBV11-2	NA	CASSFGLASLRDKQYF	TGTGCCAGCAGCTTCGGTCTAGCGTCCCTTCGGGATAAGCAGTATTTT
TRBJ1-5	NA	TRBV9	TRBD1	CASSARATGDQPQHF	TGTGCCAGCAGCGCGCGAGCGACAGGGGACCAGCCCCAGCATTTT
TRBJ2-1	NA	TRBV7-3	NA	CASSSGLGGEQFF	TGTGCCAGCAGCTCGGGGCTGGGCGGTGAGCAGTTCTTC
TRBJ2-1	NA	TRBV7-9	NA	CASSTNPSRGIGDEQFF	TGTGCCAGCAGCACGAACCCCTCTCGCGGGATTGGGGATGAGCAGTTCTTC
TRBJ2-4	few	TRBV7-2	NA	CASSQWGRTENIQYF	TGTGCCAGCAGCCAGTGGGGGAGGACAGAAAACATTCAGTACTTC
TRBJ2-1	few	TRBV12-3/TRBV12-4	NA	CASSLNRGLSSYNEQFF	TGTGCCAGCAGTTTAAACCGAGGTCTGAGCTCCTACAATGAGCAGTTCTTC
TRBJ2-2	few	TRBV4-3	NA	CASSQDRVAVSTGELFF	TGCGCCAGCAGCCAAGATAGGGTAGCCGTGAGCACCGGGGAGCTGTTTTTT
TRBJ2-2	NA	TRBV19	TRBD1	CASTPDRGNTGELFF	TGTGCCAGTACTCCGGACAGGGGGAACACCGGGGAGCTGTTTTTT
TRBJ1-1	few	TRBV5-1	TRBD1	CASSLVQGMNTEAFF	TGCGCCAGCAGCTTGGTACAGGGGATGAACACTGAAGCTTTCTTT
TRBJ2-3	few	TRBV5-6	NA	CASSSLGGEDTQYF	TGTGCCAGCAGCTCCCTCGGCGGAGAAGATACGCAGTATTTT
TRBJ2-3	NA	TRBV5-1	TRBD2	CASSRTLAGRGDTQYF	TGCGCCAGCAGCAGGACCCTAGCGGGGAGGGGAGATACGCAGTATTTT
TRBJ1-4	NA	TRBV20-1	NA	CSARDMGGGLAREKLFF	TGCAGTGCTAGAGATATGGGGGGCGGCCTTGCGAGAGAAAAACTGTTTTTT
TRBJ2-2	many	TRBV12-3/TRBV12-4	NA	CASSLASNTGELFF	TGTGCCAGCAGTTTGGCCAGTAACACCGGGGAGCTGTTTTTT
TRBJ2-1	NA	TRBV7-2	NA	CASSLELTVARQFF	TGTGCCAGCAGCTTAGAGCTGACAGTCGCTAGGCAGTTCTTC
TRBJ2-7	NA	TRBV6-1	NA	CASNPSSYEQYF	TGTGCCAGCAATCCCAGCTCCTACGAGCAGTACTTC
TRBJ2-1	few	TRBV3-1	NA	CASTESTYNEQFF	TGTGCCAGCACGGAGTCTACCTACAATGAGCAGTTCTTC
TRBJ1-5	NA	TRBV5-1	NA	CASSLTGLRDQPQHF	TGCGCCAGCAGCCTGACGGGACTTAGGGATCAGCCCCAGCATTTT
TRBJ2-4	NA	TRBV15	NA	CATSSPGPKNIQYF	TGTGCCACCAGCAGCCCGGGCCCCAAAAACATTCAGTACTTC